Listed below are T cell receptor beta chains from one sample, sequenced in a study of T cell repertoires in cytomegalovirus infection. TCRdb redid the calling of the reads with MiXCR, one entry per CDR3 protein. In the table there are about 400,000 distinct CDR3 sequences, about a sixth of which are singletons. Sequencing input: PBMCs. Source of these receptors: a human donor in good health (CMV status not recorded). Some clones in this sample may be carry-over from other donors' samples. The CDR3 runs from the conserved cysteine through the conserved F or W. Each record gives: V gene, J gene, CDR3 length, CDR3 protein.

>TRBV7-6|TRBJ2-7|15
CASSLRSGMGYEQYF
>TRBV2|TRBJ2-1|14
CASSEGGAGDEQFF
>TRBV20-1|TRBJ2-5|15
CSERSGQSYQETQYF
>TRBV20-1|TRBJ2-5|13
CSARDPNQETQYF
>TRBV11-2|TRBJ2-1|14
CASSSSGRYNEQFF
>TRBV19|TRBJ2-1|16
CASSISRGPSYNEQFF
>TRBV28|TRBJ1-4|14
CASRDRGYNEKLFF
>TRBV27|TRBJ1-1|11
CASFIGTEAFF
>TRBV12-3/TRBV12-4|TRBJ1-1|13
CASSLPRGGEAFF
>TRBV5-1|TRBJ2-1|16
CASSLDNWRSYNEQFF